The 25 T cell receptor beta chains below come from one sample, sequenced in a study of patients and donors after allogeneic stem cell transplantation. TCRdb re-called the RT-PCR reads with MiXCR, one entry per CDR3 protein. The sample yields about 160,000 distinct CDR3 sequences, about 40% seen once. Material for sequencing was blood, either unsorted or a sorted T cell fraction (not recorded which). These receptor sequences come from a human donor who was either an allogeneic HSCT recipient or a stem cell or donor lymphocyte infusion donor (not recorded which). It is not recorded whose cells these are; they may come from a transplant donor.

This clonotype was counted between two and nine times. V and J are TRBV4-2 and TRBJ2-1, with no clear D. This CDR3 contains 16 residues. Per the germline V gene, CDR1 is LGHNA and CDR2 is YNFKEQ. Trimming left V 4 bases short and J 4 bases short, with 17 bases between. The DNA for the CDR3 is TGTGCCAGCAGCCCCGAGGACGGATTCCCTTACAATGAGCAGTTCTTC. Translated, it gives CASSPEDGFPYNEQFF.

J is TRBJ1-2 and V is TRBV5-1; D perhaps matches TRBD1 (5 bases). Trimming stripped 1 base from V and 1 base from J, with 8 bases between. The germline V gene has CDR1 SGHRS and CDR2 YFSETQ. The length of the CDR3 is 14 residues. In DNA, the CDR3 is TGCGCCAGCAGCTTGCCCGGGGGTAACTATGGCTACACCTTC. Protein sequence: CASSLPGGNYGYTF.

Concerning this clonotype itself: Without the conserved terminal phenylalanine or tryptophan, this CDR3 likely stems from a read error. V and J are TRBV20-1 and TRBJ2-4; D perhaps matches TRBD2 (5 bases). V lost 8 bases and J lost 1, with 12 bases in between. The CDR3 spans 13 residues. Per the germline V gene, CDR1 is DFQATT and CDR2 is SNEGSKA (reference sequence). The CDR3: CSSPSGAKNIQYS. As DNA, the CDR3 is TGCAGTTCCCCGTCGGGGGCCAAAAACATTCAGTACTCC.

This clonotype was detected a few times. The chain recombines TRBV20-1 with TRBJ1-1; 9 bases fit TRBD1. Trimming cost V 6 bases and J 0 bases; bases outside gene matches: 2. Germline V lookup: CDR1 DFQATT, CDR2 SNEGSKA (reference sequence). This CDR3 has 13 amino acids. The CDR3 DNA is TGCAGTGCGCGACAGGGGGTGAACACTGAAGCTTTCTTT. It is translated as CSARQGVNTEAFF.

This chain joins TRBV2 and TRBJ1-5, with a possible D match to TRBD1 (5 bases). The V and J ends lost 1 base and 6 bases respectively, with 13 bases between them. Germline V lookup: CDR1 SNHLY, CDR2 FYNNEI. The CDR3 contains 15 residues. The CDR3 bases are TGTGCCAGCAGTGAAGAGGGGACCAAGGTTCAGCCCCAGCATTTT. Translation gives CASSEEGTKVQPQHF.

This clonotype turned up a few times. The gene calls are TRBV4-3 and TRBJ1-5; D is perhaps TRBD1 (5 bases). This CDR3 is 14 amino acids long. Per germline, CDR1 LGHNA and CDR2 YSLEER. V lost 0 bases and J 7 bases, leaving 10 bases between the germline ends. CDR3 loop: CASSQEGRGQPQHF. The CDR3 bases are TGCGCCAGCAGCCAAGAGGGGAGGGGACAGCCCCAGCATTTT.

This chain joins TRBV9 and TRBJ1-1; D is perhaps TRBD1 (5 bases). Trimming removed 2 bases at V and 1 base at J, with 6 bases between. This CDR3 comprises 13 residues. Germline V gene lookup returns CDR1 SGDLS and CDR2 YYNGEE. CDR3 DNA: TGTGCCAGCAGCGTGACAGAGAACACTGAAGCTTTCTTT. This sequence encodes CASSVTENTEAFF.

The sample holds many counts of this clonotype. V usage is TRBV6-5 and J usage is TRBJ1-1; D is uncertain. The CDR3 is made up of 13 amino acids. Germline V gene lookup returns CDR1 MNHEY and CDR2 SVGAGI. The V gene lost 2 bases and the J gene lost 4 bases, with 8 bases spanning the gap. CDR3 amino acids: CASSYTGFTEAFF. For the CDR3, the DNA is TGTGCCAGCAGTTACACGGGGTTCACTGAAGCTTTCTTT.

This chain links TRBV4-3 with TRBJ1-1; D is uncertain. The germline gives CDR1 LGHNA, CDR2 YSLEER. The CDR3 length is 13 residues. V gave up 1 base and J gave up 8 bases, with 11 bases separating them. The CDR3 region has the DNA TGCGCCAGCAGCCAAGGGCGCGGGAGGGAAGCTTTCTTT. This encodes CASSQGRGREAFF.

In DNA, the CDR3 is TGTGCCAGCACCCCGGGCGGGGGACCGAATGAAAAACTGTTTTTT. It specifies CASTPGGGPNEKLFF. This sequence joins TRBV7-8 and TRBJ1-4, with D perhaps matching TRBD1 (5 bases). The V gene lost 7 bases and the J gene lost 5 bases, with 17 bases spanning the gap. The CDR3 totals 15 residues. Germline-derived CDR1 and CDR2 are SGHVS and FQNEAQ.

The chain joins TRBV2 to TRBJ1-2; a possible D gene is TRBD1 (5 bases). Germline assignment: CDR1 SNHLY and CDR2 FYNNEI. CDR3 length equals 13 residues. Trimming removed 2 bases at V and 8 bases at J, with 12 bases between. Here the CDR3 DNA reads TGTGCCAGCAGTGAAAGATCAAGGGACGGCTACACCTTC. Residues: CASSERSRDGYTF.

This clonotype has a count of ten or more. The rearrangement joins TRBV13 to TRBJ1-5; D is ambiguous. Germline loops: CDR1 PRHDT, CDR2 FYEKMQ (reference sequence). V lost 1 base to trimming and J lost 2 bases, with 3 bases between them. CDR3 length: 13 residues. CDR3 sequence (DNA): TGTGCCAGCAGCTTAGACGGCAATCAGCCCCAGCATTTT. Encoded protein: CASSLDGNQPQHF.

There are a few counts of this clonotype. The J gene is TRBJ1-1, the V gene TRBV6-5; D might be TRBD1 (5 bases). With 2 bases removed from V and 4 bases from J, the gap between germline ends came to 14 bases. Germline loops: CDR1 MNHEY, CDR2 SVGAGI. The CDR3 extends over 15 amino acids. In DNA, the CDR3 is TGTGCCAGCAGTTACCTGGCAGGGATGATCACTGAAGCTTTCTTT. The encoded protein is CASSYLAGMITEAFF.

This clonotype was found a few times. The chain carries TRBV12-3 or TRBV12-4 and TRBJ1-1; D is unclear. This CDR3 is 14 amino acids long. The V and J ends lost 3 bases and 4 bases respectively, with 12 bases between them. The CDR3 DNA reads as TGTGCCAGCAGTTTGGTGGGTTCGGTCACTGAAGCTTTCTTT. Its protein is CASSLVGSVTEAFF.

This clonotype was detected a few times. This chain joins TRBV12-3 or TRBV12-4 and TRBJ1-1; a possible D gene is TRBD1 (5 bases). The CDR3 runs to 13 residues. V shed 8 bases and J shed 0 bases, with 10 bases lying between them. The CDR3 nucleotides are TGTGCCAGCGGGGACCGCATGAACACTGAAGCTTTCTTT. This gives the protein CASGDRMNTEAFF.

This clonotype appeared a few times. The chain recombines TRBV7-3 with TRBJ2-1; 11 nucleotides match TRBD2. Trimming cost V 2 bases and J 6 bases; bases outside gene matches: 3. Germline assignment: CDR1 SGHTA and CDR2 FQGTGA. This CDR3 spans 15 amino acids. The CDR3 nucleotides are TGTGCCAGCAGCTTAGTAGCGGGGGGGCTCAATGAGCAGTTCTTC. Protein: CASSLVAGGLNEQFF.

The chain has TRBV4-2 and TRBJ1-5, with D unclear. This CDR3 has 13 residues. Trimming took 0 bases from V and 4 from J, leaving 4 bases between them. Per germline, CDR1 LGHNA and CDR2 YNFKEQ. In DNA form, the CDR3 reads TGTGCCAGCAGCCAAGATGAGAATCAGCCCCAGCATTTT. As protein: CASSQDENQPQHF.

This clonotype was counted only a few times. The V call is TRBV12-3 or TRBV12-4, the J call TRBJ1-4; perhaps TRBD1 as D (6 bases). CDR3 length equals 15 residues. The V and J ends lost 3 bases and 0 bases respectively, with 8 bases between them. Here the CDR3 reads CASSFGTPTNEKLFF. The CDR3 DNA reads as TGTGCCAGCAGTTTCGGGACACCAACTAATGAAAAACTGTTTTTT.

The chain is built from TRBV7-9 and TRBJ2-5, with D unclear. This CDR3 comprises 15 residues. CDR1 is SEHNR, CDR2 FQNEAQ, per germline (reference sequence). Trimming pared 3 bases from V and 1 base from J, leaving 12 bases between. CDR3 region: CASSLNFGPQETQYF. The CDR3 DNA is TGTGCCAGCAGCTTGAACTTCGGCCCCCAAGAGACCCAGTACTTC. The full variable domain, rest sourced from reference TRBV7-9 and TRBJ2-5, is DTGVSQNPRHKITKRGQNVTFRCDPISEHNRLYWYRQTLGQGPEFLTYFQNEAQLEKSRLLSDRFSAERPKGSFSTLEIQRTEQGDSAMYLCASSLNFGPQETQYFGPGTRLLVL.

This clonotype has only a few counts. The chain couples TRBV29-1 to TRBJ1-1; D remains unclear. V lost 0 bases and J 7 bases, leaving 12 bases between the germline ends. CDR3 length: 13 residues. Germline CDR1 SQVTM, CDR2 ANQGSEA. CDR3 DNA sequence: TGCAGCGTTGAAGATCTCCCTGGCAGTGAAGCTTTCTTT. Protein sequence: CSVEDLPGSEAFF.

The V and J genes are TRBV6-5 and TRBJ2-3; D might be TRBD2 (5 bases). This CDR3 contains 14 residues. V was clipped by 4 bases and J by 2 bases, with 10 bases between them. Germline V gene sequence: CDR1 MNHEY, CDR2 SVGAGI. The CDR3 loop is CASSSDLATDTQYF. CDR3 nucleotides: TGTGCCAGCAGTTCGGACTTGGCCACAGATACGCAGTATTTT.

This clonotype came up a few times. This chain connects TRBV29-1 to TRBJ2-7; 8 nucleotides align to TRBD2. The CDR3 length is 14 residues. The V and J ends lost 7 bases and 7 bases, in that order; junction bases with no gene match: 15. The V gene's germline CDR1 is SQVTM and CDR2 ANQGSEA. The CDR3 spells CSASIREGGREQYF. CDR3 DNA sequence: TGCAGCGCTTCCATCCGGGAGGGCGGGCGAGAGCAGTACTTC.

This clonotype showed up just a few times. The rearrangement links TRBV28 to TRBJ1-3, with D possibly TRBD1 on 5 matching bases. Per the germline V gene, CDR1 is MDHEN and CDR2 is SYDVKM. V gave up 6 bases and J gave up 4 bases, with 13 bases separating them. The CDR3 length is 14 residues. In nucleotides, the CDR3 is TGTGCCAGCAGCTATGGGACGGTAGGAAACACCATATATTTT. Amino acids: CASSYGTVGNTIYF.

J is TRBJ2-7 and V is TRBV28; TRBD1 is a possible D gene (6 bases). With 3 bases removed from V and 4 bases from J, the gap between germline ends came to 10 bases. Germline V gene data show CDR1 as MDHEN and CDR2 as SYDVKM. The CDR3 contains 13 residues. The chain's CDR3 is CASSFAGTYEQYF. The CDR3 DNA is TGTGCCAGCAGTTTCGCAGGGACATACGAGCAGTACTTC.

J is TRBJ1-1 and V is TRBV29-1; a weak D match, TRBD1 (6 bases). The CDR3 runs 14 residues. Germline CDR1 is SQVTM and CDR2 is ANQGSEA. V lost 2 bases to trimming and J lost 5 bases, with 15 bases between them. The CDR3 DNA reads as TGCAGCGTTGAACCACAGGGTCGTAGGACTGAAGCTTTCTTT. Protein product: CSVEPQGRRTEAFF.